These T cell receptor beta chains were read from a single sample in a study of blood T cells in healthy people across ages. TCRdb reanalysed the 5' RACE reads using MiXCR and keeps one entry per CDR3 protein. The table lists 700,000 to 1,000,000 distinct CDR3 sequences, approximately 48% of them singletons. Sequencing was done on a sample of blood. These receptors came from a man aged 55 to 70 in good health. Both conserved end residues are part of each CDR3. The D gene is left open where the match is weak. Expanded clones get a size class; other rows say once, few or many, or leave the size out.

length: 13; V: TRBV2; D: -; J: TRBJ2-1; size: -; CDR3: CASSEARGYEQFF; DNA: TGTGCCAGCAGTGAAGCCCGGGGATATGAGCAGTTCTTC
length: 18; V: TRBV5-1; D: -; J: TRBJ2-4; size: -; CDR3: CASSLWGTESNTKNIQYF; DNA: TGCGCCAGCAGCTTGTGGGGGACGGAATCTAATACCAAAAACATTCAGTACTTC
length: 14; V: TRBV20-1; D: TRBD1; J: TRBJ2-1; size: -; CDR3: CSAIWQGAYNEQFF; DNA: TGCAGTGCTATTTGGCAGGGGGCTTACAATGAGCAGTTCTTC
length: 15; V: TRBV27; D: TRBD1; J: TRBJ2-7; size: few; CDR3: CASSSGTGGYNEQYF; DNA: TGTGCCAGCAGTTCAGGGACAGGGGGCTACAATGAGCAGTACTTC
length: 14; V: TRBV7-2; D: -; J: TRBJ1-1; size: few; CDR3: CASSLVPGNTEAFF; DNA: TGTGCCAGCAGCTTAGTTCCGGGGAACACTGAAGCTTTCTTT
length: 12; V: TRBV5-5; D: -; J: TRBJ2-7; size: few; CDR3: CACVENFYEQYF; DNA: TGTGCCTGTGTCGAGAATTTCTACGAGCAGTACTTC
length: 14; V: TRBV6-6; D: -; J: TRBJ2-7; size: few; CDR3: CASRKMDTSYEQYF; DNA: TGTGCCAGCAGGAAAATGGACACCTCCTACGAGCAGTACTTC
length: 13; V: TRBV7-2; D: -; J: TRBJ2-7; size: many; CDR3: CASSFGFLYEQYF; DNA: TGTGCCAGCAGCTTTGGGTTTCTCTACGAGCAGTACTTC
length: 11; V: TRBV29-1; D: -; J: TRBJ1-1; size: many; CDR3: CSVVAPRDAFF; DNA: TGCAGCGTTGTGGCCCCCCGGGATGCTTTCTTT
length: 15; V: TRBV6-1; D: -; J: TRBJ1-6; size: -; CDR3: CASSEQDSWSSPLHF; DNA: TGTGCCAGCAGTGAACAGGACAGTTGGAGTTCACCCCTCCACTTT
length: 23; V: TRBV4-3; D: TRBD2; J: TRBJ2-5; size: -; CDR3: CASSQDSPELAVPGGTRGETQYF; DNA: TGCGCCAGCAGCCAAGATTCCCCGGAACTAGCGGTTCCCGGGGGGACCAGGGGAGAGACCCAGTACTTC
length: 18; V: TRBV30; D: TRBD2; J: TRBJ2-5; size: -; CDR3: CAWTNKLAGGPLRETQYF; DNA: TGTGCCTGGACCAATAAACTAGCGGGGGGGCCACTCCGGGAGACCCAGTACTTC
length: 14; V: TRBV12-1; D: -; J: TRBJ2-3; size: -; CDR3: CASRRVRITDTQYF; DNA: TGTGCCAGCAGAAGAGTCCGAATCACAGATACGCAGTATTTT
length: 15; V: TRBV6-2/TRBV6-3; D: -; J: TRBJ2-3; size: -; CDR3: CASRDTGISTDTQYF; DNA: TGTGCCAGCAGGGACACAGGGATCAGCACAGATACGCAGTATTTT
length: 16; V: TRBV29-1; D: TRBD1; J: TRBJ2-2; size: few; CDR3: CSTWGPGQYSTGELFF; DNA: TGCAGCACTTGGGGACCGGGACAGTATAGTACCGGGGAGCTGTTTTTT
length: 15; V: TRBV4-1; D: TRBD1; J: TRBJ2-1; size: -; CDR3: CASSRGQGDFYEQFF; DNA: TGCGCCAGCAGCCGCGGACAGGGTGACTTCTATGAGCAGTTCTTC
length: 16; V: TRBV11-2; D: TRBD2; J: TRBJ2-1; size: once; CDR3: CASSTVAGSSYNEQFF; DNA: TGTGCCAGCAGCACCGTAGCGGGGAGCTCCTACAATGAGCAGTTCTTC
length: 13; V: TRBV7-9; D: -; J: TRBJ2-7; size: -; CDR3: CASSERDSYEQYF; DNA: TGTGCCAGCAGCGAGCGGGACAGCTACGAGCAGTACTTC
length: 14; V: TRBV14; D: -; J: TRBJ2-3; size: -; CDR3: CASSRRQAGDTQYF; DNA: TGTGCCAGCAGCCGGCGACAGGCCGGGGATACGCAGTATTTT
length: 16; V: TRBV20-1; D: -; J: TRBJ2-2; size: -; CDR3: CSARDLVDPNTGELFF; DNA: TGCAGTGCTAGAGATCTTGTCGACCCTAACACCGGGGAGCTGTTTTTT
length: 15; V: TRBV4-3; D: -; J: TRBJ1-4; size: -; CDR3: CASSQAGDTNEKLFF; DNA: TGCGCCAGCAGCCAGGCAGGGGACACTAATGAAAAACTGTTTTTT
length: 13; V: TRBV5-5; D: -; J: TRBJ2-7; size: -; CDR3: CASSWAESNEQYF; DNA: TGTGCCAGCAGCTGGGCCGAGAGCAACGAGCAGTACTTC
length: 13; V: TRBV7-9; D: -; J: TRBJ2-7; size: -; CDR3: CASSPAGPYEQYF; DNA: TGTGCCAGCAGCCCCGCAGGGCCCTACGAGCAGTACTTC
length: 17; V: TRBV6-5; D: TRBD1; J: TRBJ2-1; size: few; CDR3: CASSYSRSGQAYNEQFF; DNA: TGTGCCAGCAGTTACTCGAGATCCGGACAGGCCTACAATGAGCAGTTCTTC
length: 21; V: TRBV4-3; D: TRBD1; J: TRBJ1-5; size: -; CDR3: CASSQDRRTGGHPEGNQPQHF; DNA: TGCGCCAGCAGCCAAGATAGGAGAACAGGGGGCCATCCCGAGGGCAATCAGCCCCAGCATTTT
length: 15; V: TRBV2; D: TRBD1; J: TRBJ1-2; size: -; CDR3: CASIDDGRGLVGYTF; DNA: TGTGCCAGCATCGACGATGGCAGGGGGCTTGTTGGCTACACCTTC
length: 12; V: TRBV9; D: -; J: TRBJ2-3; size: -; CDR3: CASSVGRDTQYF; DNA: TGTGCCAGCAGCGTAGGTCGGGATACGCAGTATTTT
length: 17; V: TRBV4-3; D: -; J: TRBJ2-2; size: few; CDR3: CASSQAVGGTLTGELFF; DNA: TGCGCCAGCAGCCAAGCGGTAGGGGGGACATTAACCGGGGAGCTGTTTTTT
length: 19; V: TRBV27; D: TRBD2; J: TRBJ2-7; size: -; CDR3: CASSFVGTSGGKYYNEQYF; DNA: TGTGCCAGCAGTTTCGTCGGGACTAGCGGGGGGAAATACTACAATGAGCAGTACTTC
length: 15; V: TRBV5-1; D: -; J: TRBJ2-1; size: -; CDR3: CTSSWDGPSYNEQFF; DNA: TGCACCAGCAGCTGGGATGGACCCTCCTACAATGAGCAGTTCTTC
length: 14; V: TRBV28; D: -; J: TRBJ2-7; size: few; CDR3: CASNTGLSSYEQYF; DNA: TGTGCCAGCAATACGGGTTTAAGCTCCTACGAGCAGTACTTC
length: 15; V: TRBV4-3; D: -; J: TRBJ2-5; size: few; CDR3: CASSRSGQMIETQYF; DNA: TGCGCCAGCAGCCGATCGGGTCAGATGATAGAGACCCAGTACTTC
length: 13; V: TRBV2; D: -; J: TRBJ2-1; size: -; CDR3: CASKEGPPGRQFF; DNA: TGTGCCAGCAAGGAGGGACCGCCCGGTCGGCAGTTCTTC
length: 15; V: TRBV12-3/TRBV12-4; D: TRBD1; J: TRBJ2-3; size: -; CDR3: CASRLDRVGTDTQYF; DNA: TGTGCCAGCAGGTTGGACAGGGTTGGAACAGATACGCAGTATTTT
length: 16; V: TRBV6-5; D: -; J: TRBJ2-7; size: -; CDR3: CASSYSTGFSTYEQYF; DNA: TGTGCCAGCAGTTACTCGACAGGTTTTTCAACCTACGAGCAGTACTTC
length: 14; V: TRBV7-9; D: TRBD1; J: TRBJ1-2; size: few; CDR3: CASSLETGPYGYTF; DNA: TGTGCCAGCAGCTTAGAGACAGGGCCATATGGCTACACCTTC
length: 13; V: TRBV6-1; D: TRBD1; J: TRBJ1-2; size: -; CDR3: CASSRGTAYGYTF; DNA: TGTGCCAGCAGTCGGGGGACAGCTTATGGCTACACCTTC
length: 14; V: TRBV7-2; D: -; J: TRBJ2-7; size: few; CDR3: CASSLGGPGNEQYF; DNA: TGTGCCAGCAGCTTAGGAGGTCCAGGGAACGAGCAGTACTTC
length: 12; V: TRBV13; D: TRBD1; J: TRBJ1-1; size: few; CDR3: CASSIDRVRAFF; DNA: TGTGCCAGCAGCATAGACAGGGTTCGAGCTTTCTTT
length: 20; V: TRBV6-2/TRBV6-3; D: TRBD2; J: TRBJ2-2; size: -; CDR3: CASSHPSPVKRGKNTGELFF; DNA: TGTGCCAGCAGCCACCCCAGCCCGGTAAAGCGGGGGAAGAACACCGGGGAGCTGTTTTTT
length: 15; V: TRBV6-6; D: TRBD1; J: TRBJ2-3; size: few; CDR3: CASSWGTGVTDTQYF; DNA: TGTGCCAGCAGTTGGGGGACAGGGGTCACAGATACGCAGTATTTT
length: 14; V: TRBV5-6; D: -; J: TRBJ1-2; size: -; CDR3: CASSSTQGIYGYTF; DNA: TGTGCCAGCAGCTCGACTCAGGGTATCTATGGCTACACCTTC
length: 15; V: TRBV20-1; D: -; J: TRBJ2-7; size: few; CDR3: CSARNAGTPVYEQYF; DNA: TGCAGTGCTAGAAATGCCGGGACACCAGTTTACGAGCAGTACTTC
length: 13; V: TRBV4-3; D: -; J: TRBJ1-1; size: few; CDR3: CASSQAEDTEAFF; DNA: TGCGCCAGCAGCCAAGCGGAGGACACTGAAGCTTTCTTT
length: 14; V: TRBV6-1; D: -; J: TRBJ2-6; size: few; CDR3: CASMKQTGANVLTF; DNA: TGTGCCAGCATGAAGCAGACTGGGGCCAACGTCCTGACTTTC
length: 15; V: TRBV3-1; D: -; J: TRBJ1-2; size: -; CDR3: CASSQDAAPRDGYTF; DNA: TGTGCCAGCAGCCAAGATGCGGCCCCCAGGGATGGCTACACCTTC
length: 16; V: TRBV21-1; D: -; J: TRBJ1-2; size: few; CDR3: CASRKRRRGRGDGYTF; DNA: TGTGCCAGCCGGAAAAGAAGGAGGGGGCGCGGTGATGGCTACACCTTC
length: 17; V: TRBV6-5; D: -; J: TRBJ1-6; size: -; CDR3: CASSYSTPGHNNSPLHF; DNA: TGTGCCAGCAGTTACTCGACCCCCGGACATAATAATTCACCCCTCCACTTT
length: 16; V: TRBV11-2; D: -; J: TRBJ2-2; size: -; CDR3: CASSLVTAKNTGELFF; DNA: TGTGCCAGCAGCTTAGTTACAGCTAAGAACACCGGGGAGCTGTTTTTT
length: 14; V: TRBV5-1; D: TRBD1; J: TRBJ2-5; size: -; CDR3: CASSASSGQGGQYF; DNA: TGCGCCAGCAGCGCATCGTCGGGACAGGGAGGACAGTACTTC
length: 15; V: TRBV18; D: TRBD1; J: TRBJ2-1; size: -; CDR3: CASSPDRVSANEQFF; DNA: TGTGCCAGCTCACCTGACAGGGTATCCGCCAATGAGCAGTTCTTC
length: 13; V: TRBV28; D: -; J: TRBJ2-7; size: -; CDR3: CASSLHVGNEQYF; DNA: TGTGCCAGCAGTTTACATGTAGGGAACGAGCAGTACTTC
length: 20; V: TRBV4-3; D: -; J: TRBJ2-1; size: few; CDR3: CASSQDRGPWRGRPYNEQFF; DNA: TGCGCCAGCAGCCAAGATAGGGGGCCTTGGCGCGGGAGACCCTACAATGAGCAGTTCTTC
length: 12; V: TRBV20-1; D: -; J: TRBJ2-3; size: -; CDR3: CSADDGADTQYF; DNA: TGCAGTGCCGACGATGGGGCTGATACGCAGTATTTT
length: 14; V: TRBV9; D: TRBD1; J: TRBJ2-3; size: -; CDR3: CASSPRQGADTQYF; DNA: TGTGCCAGCAGCCCCCGACAGGGGGCAGATACGCAGTATTTT
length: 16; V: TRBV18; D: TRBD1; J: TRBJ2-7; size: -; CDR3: CASSLPQGNPPYEQYF; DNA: TGTGCCAGCTCACTACCACAGGGGAATCCACCCTACGAGCAGTACTTC
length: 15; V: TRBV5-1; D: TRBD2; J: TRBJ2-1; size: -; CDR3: CASSLAGTNYDEQFF; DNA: TGCGCCAGCAGCTTGGCCGGGACTAATTACGATGAGCAGTTCTTC